This T cell receptor beta chain was found in a study of OX40 agonist ivuxolimab in advanced cancers. About the research overall: The group had a mean age of about 65 years, ranged from roughly 23 to 85, and was 82.7% male.

The CDR3 covers 15 residues. Germline CDR1 reads MDHEN; CDR2 reads SYDVKM. Trimming cost V 7 bases and J 6 bases, with 19 bases left between them. This table comes from immunoSEQ multiplex PCR, and its TCRdb copy is limited to in-frame clones, with some not included. The sample consists of about 92,000 clones, approximately 80% of them appearing once. The chain has TRBV28 and TRBJ1-5; unclear D gene. The sequence came from an adult with an advanced solid tumor such as melanoma, head and neck, liver or kidney cancer. The sequencing here drew on CD4+ or CD8+ T cells sorted from blood, taken in a trial of the OX40 agonist ivuxolimab. The CDR3 spells CASTLGVQGFQPQHF. CDR3 sequence (DNA): TGTGCCAGCACCCTCGGGGTTCAAGGGTTTCAGCCCCAGCATTTT. The full variable domain, with the rest looked up from reference TRBV28 and TRBJ1-5, is DVKVTQSSRYLVKRTGEKVFLECVQDMDHENMFWYRQDPGLGLRLIYFSYDVKMKEKGDIPEGYSVSREKKERFSLILESASTNQTSMYLCASTLGVQGFQPQHFGDGTRLSIL.